This T cell receptor beta chain emerged from a study of T cell clones after liver transplantation. Study overall: At least one year of complete immunosuppression withdrawal without enzymes over twice normal defined tolerance.

Trimming stripped 5 bases from V and 4 bases from J, with 11 bases between. Germline V gives CDR1 SGHTA, CDR2 FQGNSA. The CDR3 totals 13 residues. The table came from immunoSEQ multiplex PCR; TCRdb's copy has only in-frame clones and leaves some out. Among about 51,000 clones, 70% to 90% were seen once, and the ten largest hold around 14%. Points on this clone: The antigen remains undetermined.

Notes on the study in general: Migration into the graft, not deletion, may explain lost graft donor-reactive T cells.

The material sequenced was CD8+ T cells from blood, taken 12 months after liver transplant. The clonotype comes from a human patient who received a liver transplant. Part of the T cell pool may stem from the graft donor. V is TRBV7-2 and J is TRBJ1-1, with D unresolved. CDR3 protein: CASSLWNPTEAFF. The CDR3 DNA sequence: TGTGCCAGCAGCCTTTGGAACCCCACTGAAGCTTTCTTT.